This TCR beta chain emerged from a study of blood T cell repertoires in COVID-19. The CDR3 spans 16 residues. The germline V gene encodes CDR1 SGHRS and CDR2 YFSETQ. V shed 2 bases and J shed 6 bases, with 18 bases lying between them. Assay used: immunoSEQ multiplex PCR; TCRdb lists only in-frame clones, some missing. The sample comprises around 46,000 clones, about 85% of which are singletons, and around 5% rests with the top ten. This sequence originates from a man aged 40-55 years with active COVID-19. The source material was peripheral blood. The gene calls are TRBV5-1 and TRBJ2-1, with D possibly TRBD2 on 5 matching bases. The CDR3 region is CASSLGMDWPGNEQFF. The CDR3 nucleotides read TGCGCCAGCAGCTTAGGGATGGACTGGCCCGGCAATGAGCAGTTCTTC.